This entry is about one T cell receptor (beta chain). These data come from a study of response to subunit inactivated influenza vaccine. Trimming took 7 bases from V and 0 from J, leaving 9 bases between them. Germline V gene lookup returns CDR1 MDHEN and CDR2 SYDVKM. The CDR3 has 13 amino acids. Using its own MiXCR run on the RT-PCR reads, TCRdb lists one record per CDR3 protein. The table shows about 500,000 distinct CDR3 sequences, with approximately 6.9% occurring only once. The sequencing used PBMCs from blood, collected roughly 24 months after vaccination. The chain uses TRBV28 and TRBJ2-5; no clear D. The sequence was collected from a man aged 50 to 69 who received an inactivated influenza vaccine. CDR3 protein: CASTYGHQETQYF. The CDR3, as DNA: TGTGCCAGCACTTACGGCCACCAAGAGACCCAGTACTTC.